Below, 11 T cell receptor beta chains from the same sample are listed, as sequenced in a study of blood T cell repertoires in COVID-19 (dated by TCRdb to the early 2020s). Library preparation was by the immunoSEQ multiplex PCR assay. TCRdb provides this immuneACCESS table in a form limited to in-frame rearrangements. Some clones are lacking; in checked studies, under half of them reflect an unresolved V gene, and why the rest are absent is not known. The table for this sample lists tens of thousands of clones; roughly 92% of them were counted only once. The ten largest clones represent roughly 6.4% of the sample. Specimen: peripheral blood. Every receptor here comes from a woman in her fifties or sixties with active COVID-19.

The chain joins TRBV4-3 to TRBJ2-7, with a tentative D call TRBD1 (5 bases). This CDR3 has 13 amino acids. Germline V gene sequence: CDR1 LGHNA, CDR2 YSLEER. V was clipped by 1 base and J by 6 bases, with 10 bases between them. CDR3 sequence reads: CASSQARAGEQYF. The CDR3 DNA reads TGCGCCAGCAGCCAAGCCAGGGCCGGCGAGCAGTACTTC.

This clone has a single count. In DNA form, the CDR3 reads TGTGCCAGCACCTGGGGGGGGTTCAGGGCCGGGGAGCTGTTTTTT. Its protein is CASTWGGFRAGELFF. The chain is built from TRBV27 and TRBJ2-2, with 7 bases lining up with TRBD2. CDR3 size: 15 residues. Unmatched junction bases numbered 11, after V lost 7 bases and J lost 6 bases. Germline values: CDR1 MNHEY, CDR2 SMNVEV (reference sequence).

The chain employs TRBV11-3 and TRBJ2-7; tentatively, D is TRBD2 (6 bases). Between the trimmed V and J ends, which lost 1 base and 0 bases, there was a span of 10 bases. This CDR3 region has 15 residues. The germline CDR1 and CDR2 sequences are SGHNT and YENEEA. The CDR3 is CASSLGGMSSYEQYF. The CDR3 DNA follows: TGTGCCAGCAGCTTAGGCGGGATGAGCTCCTACGAGCAGTACTTC. The variable domain in full, completed from reference TRBV11-3 and TRBJ2-7, reads EAGVVQSPRYKIIEKKQPVAFWCNPISGHNTLYWYLQNLGQGPELLIRYENEEAVDDSQLPKDRFSAERLKGVDSTLKIQPAELGDSAVYLCASSLGGMSSYEQYFGPGTRLTVT.

About this clone itself: In the same sample, other DNA sequences code for this CDR3. This chain links TRBV28 with TRBJ2-1; 8 nucleotides line up with TRBD1. The CDR3 length is 14 residues. CDR1 and CDR2 from the germline V gene are MDHEN and SYDVKM. Trimming took 6 bases from V and 7 from J; bases not matched to a gene: 8. The CDR3 region is CASRFRQGWNEQFF. CDR3 sequence (DNA): TGTGCCAGCAGGTTTCGACAGGGGTGGAATGAGCAGTTCTTC.

In its sample, this clone was seen once. The chain couples TRBV30 to TRBJ2-7, with 7 bases that match TRBD2. Per the germline V gene, CDR1 is GTSNPN and CDR2 is SVGIG (reference sequence). This CDR3 region has 14 residues. J gave up 3 bases and V 1 base, and 6 bases lay outside the gene matches. In DNA, the CDR3 is TGTGCCTGGAGTGACGCTAGCGGATACTACGAGCAGTACTTC. This translates into CAWSDASGYYEQYF.

V is TRBV7-2 and J is TRBJ1-1, with unresolved D. This CDR3 has 15 residues. Germline loops: CDR1 SGHTA, CDR2 FQGNSA. V was clipped by 2 bases and J by 1 base, with 11 bases between them. CDR3 residues: CASSLRRLTNTEAFF. As DNA, the CDR3 is TGTGCCAGCAGCTTACGTAGACTAACGAACACTGAAGCTTTCTTT.

The chain is built from TRBV7-9 and TRBJ2-1, with 10 bases aligning to TRBD2. The CDR3 has 15 amino acids. V lost 3 bases to trimming and J lost 6 bases; unmatched junction nucleotides: 5. Germline lookup yields CDR1 SEHNR and CDR2 FQNEAQ (reference sequence). CDR3 protein: CASSFLAGVSNEQFF. CDR3 nucleotide sequence: TGTGCCAGCAGCTTCCTAGCGGGAGTGAGCAATGAGCAGTTCTTC.

CDR3 region: CASSSRDRADPNTGELFF. The CDR3 DNA follows: TGTGCCAGCAGCTCCCGGGACAGGGCAGACCCGAACACCGGGGAGCTGTTTTTT. The J gene is TRBJ2-2, the V gene TRBV5-8, with 9 bases that match TRBD1. The germline V gene has CDR1 SGHTS and CDR2 YDEGEE. The CDR3 spans 18 residues. The trim removed 3 bases at V and 0 bases at J, leaving 9 bases unmatched.

This clone has more than one count but fewer than ten. For the CDR3, the DNA is TGTGCCAGCAGCAAAAGGCAGGGCGATCAGCCCCAGCATTTT. Residues: CASSKRQGDQPQHF. This rearrangement joins TRBV3-1 (or the pseudogene TRBV3-2) to TRBJ1-5, with D possibly TRBD1 on 5 matching bases. CDR1 is LGHDT, CDR2 YNNKEL, per germline (reference sequence). Trimming removed 5 bases from V and 5 bases from J, with 13 bases in between. The CDR3 extends over 14 amino acids.

V and J are TRBV3-1 (or the pseudogene TRBV3-2) and TRBJ2-2, with D perhaps TRBD2 (6 bases). CDR1 is LGHDT, CDR2 YNNKEL, per germline (reference sequence). The V gene lost 4 bases and the J gene lost 5 bases, with 8 bases spanning the gap. The CDR3 runs to 13 residues. CDR3 sequence: CASSPRGTGELFF. CDR3 nucleotides: TGTGCCAGCAGCCCCCGGGGGACCGGGGAGCTGTTTTTT.

The rearrangement joins TRBV10-3 to TRBJ2-3, with 7 bases identical to TRBD2. Per the germline V gene, CDR1 is ENHRY and CDR2 is SYGVKD. The length of the CDR3 is 16 residues. V lost 4 bases to trimming and J lost 1 base; unmatched junction nucleotides: 8. The CDR3 sequence: CAISVGRAGGTDTQYF. In DNA form, the CDR3 reads TGTGCCATCAGTGTGGGGCGGGCGGGAGGCACAGATACGCAGTATTTT.